This TCR beta chain was recovered during a study of T cell changes during pregnancy in multiple sclerosis. The CDR3 extends over 14 amino acids. Germline V lookup: CDR1 MNHEY, CDR2 SMNVEV (reference sequence). Trimming pared 0 bases from V and 7 bases from J, leaving 10 bases between. Generated by immunoSEQ multiplex PCR, the TCRdb table keeps only in-frame clones and is missing some. The sample holds about 46,000 clones, 80% to 95% seen once. J is TRBJ2-1 and V is TRBV27; no reliable D call. Sample: CD8+ T cells from peripheral blood mononuclear cells, taken after pregnancy. This clonotype was obtained from a female donor with multiple sclerosis, enrolled in a pregnancy study. CDR3 sequence (DNA): TGTGCCAGCAGTTTATCGACGGCAGCGAATGAGCAGTTCTTC. Translated: CASSLSTAANEQFF.